A single sample is the source of the 7 T cell receptor beta chains below, sequenced in a study of T cell responses to AZD1222 COVID-19 vaccine. TCRdb keeps only in-frame clones here, not all; method: immunoSEQ multiplex PCR. The sample shows about 150,000 clones, roughly 88% of them seen only once. This specimen was peripheral blood, taken 28 days after the second AZD1222 dose. Receptor source: an adult who received the AZD1222 COVID-19 vaccine.

The chain recombines TRBV27 with TRBJ1-5, with a weak D call TRBD1 (6 bases). The CDR3 extends over 15 amino acids. V lost 3 bases to trimming and J lost 4 bases, with 13 bases between them. From germline, CDR1 is MNHEY and CDR2 SMNVEV (reference sequence). CDR3 sequence reads: CASSFNRDKNQPQHF. In DNA form, the CDR3 reads TGTGCCAGCAGTTTCAACCGGGACAAAAATCAGCCCCAGCATTTT.

This chain connects TRBV9 to TRBJ2-1, with TRBD2 matching over 14 bases. CDR3 length: 20 residues. In germline, CDR1 is SGDLS, CDR2 YYNGEE. After removal of 3 bases from V and 4 bases from J, the junction contained 15 bases not matched to a gene. The CDR3 spells CASSDPSGTSGGPAYNEQFF. CDR3 coding DNA: TGTGCCAGCAGCGATCCCTCCGGGACTAGCGGGGGACCGGCTTACAATGAGCAGTTCTTC.

The chain carries TRBV10-2 and TRBJ2-7; tentatively, D is TRBD1 (6 bases). Trimming cost V 2 bases and J 1 base, with 12 bases left between them. CDR1 is WSHSY, CDR2 SAAADI, per germline. The CDR3 sequence is 15 residues long. The CDR3 here is CASSEREGVSYEQYF. The CDR3 coding sequence is TGCGCCAGCAGTGAGAGAGAGGGGGTGTCCTACGAGCAGTACTTC.

This clone was found once. CDR3 residues: CSVNRGEGYTF. DNA for the CDR3: TGCAGCGTAAACAGGGGAGAAGGCTACACCTTC. This sequence joins TRBV29-1 and TRBJ1-2, with TRBD1 matching over 7 bases. This CDR3 region has 11 residues. J was trimmed by 8 bases and V by 6 bases; bases with no gene match: 6. Germline V gene sequence: CDR1 SQVTM, CDR2 ANQGSEA. Combining the CDR3 with reference TRBV29-1 and TRBJ1-2 gives the whole variable domain SAVISQKPSRDICQRGTSLTIQCQVDSQVTMMFWYRQQPGQSLTLIATANQGSEATYESGFVIDKFPISRPNLTFSTLTVSNMSPEDSSIYLCSVNRGEGYTFGSGTRLTVV.

This chain joins TRBV11-2 and TRBJ1-6; D is uncertain. The germline V gene has CDR1 SGHAT and CDR2 FQNNGV. Trimming removed 6 bases at V and 7 bases at J, with 16 bases between. This CDR3 has 15 amino acids. The DNA for the CDR3 is TGTGCCAGCAGGTCTCCTTTTAGGCAGAATTCACCCCTCCACTTT. Translation: CASRSPFRQNSPLHF.

V and J are TRBV9 and TRBJ2-7; TRBD2 might be the D (5 bases). V lost 0 bases and J lost 5, with 12 bases in between. Germline V gene sequence: CDR1 SGDLS, CDR2 YYNGEE. This CDR3 comprises 14 residues. The DNA of the CDR3 is TGTGCCAGCAGCGTAGGGACCGGAGGTCACGAGCAGTACTTC. Its protein product is CASSVGTGGHEQYF.

The CDR3 is CASSLAATGVAGELFF. The DNA of the CDR3 is TGTGCCAGCAGCTTAGCTGCGACAGGGGTGGCCGGGGAGCTGTTTTTT. V and J are TRBV13 and TRBJ2-2; 8 positions match TRBD1. V was clipped by 1 base and J by 6 bases; unmatched bases: 7. Per germline, CDR1 PRHDT and CDR2 FYEKMQ (reference sequence). The CDR3 totals 16 residues.